This T cell receptor beta chain was sequenced for a study of beta chain features in type 1 diabetes. Study in general: Sorted cells, some 110 million in number, were examined across all samples.

This clone turned up a few times. In germline, CDR1 is SGHRS, CDR2 YFSETQ. Trimming cost V 4 bases and J 2 bases, with 9 bases left between them. This CDR3 has 13 residues. Expressed TCRB transcripts were sequenced, since all the RNA that had been isolated was reverse transcribed. Here immunoSEQ multiplex PCR was the method, and the copy in TCRdb shows in-frame clones only, minus some. The sample lists fewer than 250,000 clones, over 7.5% occurring once. This receptor was obtained from a woman aged 18-35 years in good health. Sequenced: naive CD4+ T cells from blood. J is TRBJ1-2 and V is TRBV5-1; D not certain. The CDR3 nucleotides are TGCGCCAGCAGCCCCGGGAAGAACTATGGCTACACCTTC. Protein product: CASSPGKNYGYTF.